The next 18 T cell receptor beta chains were all read from a single sample in a study of tumor-infiltrating lymphocytes in primary liver carcinoma. From approximately 490 ng total RNA, TCR beta cDNA was generated with a primer in the constant region. Slightly modified ARM-PCR, run as three nested multiplex PCR rounds, produced the TCR beta libraries. The first two PCR rounds used TRBV1-TRBV30 primers with a Cbeta primer, 9 to 10 cycles each. TCRdb passed the multiplex PCR reads through MiXCR, listing each CDR3 protein once. Of around 80,000 distinct CDR3 sequences listed, 69% are singletons. The roughly 19-32 mg bulk tissue piece was not sorted before simultaneous RNA and DNA extraction. Specimen: tumor-adjacent normal liver tissue. The receptors stem from a middle-aged man with primary liver carcinoma and hepatitis B virus infection.

As to this clonotype: One end of the junction fails to match germline, which may point to a read error. This chain links TRBV6-2 or TRBV6-3 with TRBJ1-5; no definite D call. CDR3 length: 15 residues. Germline V gives CDR1 MNHEY, CDR2 SVGEGT. The CDR3 loop reads CASNLGSYSNQPQHF. CDR3 bases: TGTGCCAGCAATTTGGGCAGTTATAGCAATCAACCCCAGCATTTT.

To note about this clonotype: No conserved phenylalanine or tryptophan ends this CDR3, so it is likely a read error. This sequence joins TRBV4-1 and TRBJ2-6, with D perhaps assigned TRBD1 or TRBD2 (5 bases each). The CDR3 length is 19 residues. Germline lookup yields CDR1 MGHRA and CDR2 YSYEKL. V dropped 0 bases and J dropped 3 bases, with 18 bases sitting between them. CDR3 nucleotide sequence: TGCGCCAGCAGCCAAGATTTAGACAGTTCCGACTATGGGGCCAACGTCCTGACTCTC. Its protein product is CASSQDLDSSDYGANVLTL.

A word on this clonotype: An end of the junction differs from the germline gene, which may be a read error. The chain has TRBV6-2 or TRBV6-3 and TRBJ2-4; D perhaps matches TRBD2 (5 bases). CDR1 MNHEY and CDR2 SVGEGT come from the germline V gene. The CDR3 extends over 14 amino acids. The CDR3 loop reads CASSPWTDKNIQYF. CDR3 nucleotides: TGTGCCAGCAGTCCATGGACTGACAAAAACATTCAGTACTTT.

By share of the sample, this clonotype is medium-sized. The gene calls are TRBV11-2 and TRBJ2-5; D gene ambiguous. V was shortened by 1 base and J by 7 bases, with 7 bases between the two germline ends. Germline V gives CDR1 SGHAT, CDR2 FQNNGV. This CDR3 contains 12 residues. The CDR3 DNA reads TGTGCCAGCAGCTTAGTTGGCGGGACCCAGTACTTC. The encoded protein is CASSLVGGTQYF.

This clonotype showed up just a few times. This chain connects TRBV2 to TRBJ1-6; a possible D gene is TRBD1 (6 bases). The CDR3 is 15 amino acids. Germline values: CDR1 SNHLY, CDR2 FYNNEI. The V end lost 1 base, the J end lost 13 bases, and 17 bases lay between the germline ends. The CDR3 DNA reads as TGTGCCAGCAGTGAAGGCCAACGGGCAGGGGCCCCCCTCCACTTT. Translation: CASSEGQRAGAPLHF.

In this sample, this clonotype turned up a few times. At one of its ends the junction is not consistent with the germline gene, which may arise from a read error. The chain links TRBV29-1 to TRBJ2-1; TRBD2 might be the D (6 bases). This CDR3 region has 12 residues. The V gene's germline CDR1 is SQVTM and CDR2 ANQGSEA. CDR3 loop: CSVRRGGNEQSF. As DNA, the CDR3 is TGCAGCGTTCGGCGGGGAGGCAATGAGCAGTCCTTC.

This clonotype was recorded many times. The V gene is TRBV7-8, the J gene TRBJ2-6; possibly TRBD1 for D (6 bases). The CDR3 is 19 amino acids. CDR1 is SGHVS and CDR2 is FQNEAQ in the germline V gene. V lost 2 bases and J lost 2, with 19 bases in between. CDR3 nucleotides: TGTGCCAGCAGCTTACTAGGGGGTCGGTTGGTGGCTGGGGCCAACGTCCTGACTTTC. Its protein product is CASSLLGGRLVAGANVLTF.

In regard to this clonotype: Possible read error: a much larger clone is one base away. J is TRBJ1-1 and V is TRBV6-1, with D possibly TRBD1 on 5 matching bases. V was shortened by 9 bases and J by 13 bases, with 24 bases between the two germline ends. The CDR3 is 13 residues long. Germline CDR1 reads MNHNS; CDR2 reads SASEGT. The CDR3 loop is CARRIPGPRMGFF. CDR3 coding DNA: TGTGCCAGACGGATTCCGGGACCTCGAATGGGTTTCTTT.

To note about this clonotype: Compared with germline, one end of the junction differs, possibly owing to a read error. The V gene is TRBV14, the J gene TRBJ2-2; 8 positions match TRBD1. CDR1 is SGHDN and CDR2 is FVKESK in the germline V gene. The CDR3 has 14 residues. The CDR3 region has the DNA TGTGCCAGCAGCACAAGCCAGGGGGCCGGAGAGCTGTTTTTT. Its protein is CASSTSQGAGELFF.

This clonotype was counted once. One junction end disagrees with the germline gene, perhaps due to a read error. The chain joins TRBV11-2 to TRBJ1-2; possibly TRBD1 for D (5 bases). Germline values: CDR1 SGHAT, CDR2 FQNNGV. The CDR3 sequence is 15 residues long. CDR3 sequence: CPSSYTGCSSPGYTF. Written as DNA, the CDR3 is TGTCCCAGCAGCTATACAGGATGCTCCTCCCCTGGCTACACCTTC.

This clonotype has only one observation. A read error is possible here, since a much larger clone lies one base away. The chain recombines TRBV30 with TRBJ2-1; no firm D call. The CDR3 has 11 residues. Germline CDR1 GTSNPN, CDR2 SVGIG (reference sequence). This CDR3 is CAWSVLNEQVF. CDR3 in DNA: TGTGCCTGGAGTGTACTCAATGAGCAGGTCTTC.

This clonotype appeared many times. The genes are TRBV29-1 and TRBJ1-1; no definite D call. Germline-derived CDR1 and CDR2 are SQVTM and ANQGSEA. CDR3 length: 13 amino acids. V lost 5 bases and J 1 base, leaving 11 bases between the germline ends. In DNA form, the CDR3 reads TGCAGCGTTACCCTAGAGGAGAACACTGAAGCTTTCTTT. It is translated as CSVTLEENTEAFF. Looking up the rest from reference TRBV29-1 and TRBJ1-1 gives the full variable domain: SAVISQKPSRDICQRGTSLTIQCQVDSQVTMMFWYRQQPGQSLTLIATANQGSEATYESGFVIDKFPISRPNLTFSTLTVSNMSPEDSSIYLCSVTLEENTEAFFGQGTRLTVV.

Concerning this clonotype: Relative to the germline gene, one junction end is altered; a read error may explain this. The rearrangement links TRBV6-1 to TRBJ2-1; D possibly corresponds to TRBD2 (5 bases). Germline-derived CDR1 and CDR2 are MNHNS and SASEGT. The CDR3 is made up of 13 amino acids. This CDR3 is CANSERKINEQFF. In DNA, the CDR3 is TGTGCCAACAGTGAGCGGAAAATCAATGAGCAGTTCTTC.

Remarks on this clonotype: A much larger clone is a single base away; this may be a read error. This sequence joins TRBV7-9 and TRBJ1-5; no clear D. The germline V gene encodes CDR1 SEHNR and CDR2 FQNEAQ (reference sequence). This CDR3 is built from 13 residues. The CDR3 here is CASSGLSGQPQRF. CDR3 coding DNA: TGTGCCAGCAGCGGACTGAGTGGTCAGCCCCAGCGTTTT.

This chain links TRBV29-1 with TRBJ2-1, with unresolved D. The CDR3 sequence is 14 residues long. V lost 8 bases and J lost 6, with 20 bases in between. Germline CDR1 SQVTM, CDR2 ANQGSEA. CDR3 in amino acids: CSSDPKGRGNEQFF. CDR3 coding DNA: TGCAGCTCCGACCCTAAAGGGCGAGGCAATGAGCAGTTCTTC.

This rearrangement joins TRBV11-2 to TRBJ1-5; tentatively, D is TRBD1 (5 bases). V was trimmed by 5 bases and J by 3 bases, leaving 14 bases between them. CDR3 length: 15 amino acids. Germline assignment: CDR1 SGHAT and CDR2 FQNNGV. CDR3 loop: CASSLGQQVNQPQHF. The CDR3 DNA is TGTGCCAGCAGCCTAGGACAACAGGTCAATCAGCCCCAGCATTTT. The whole variable domain, filled in from reference TRBV11-2 and TRBJ1-5, reads EAGVAQSPRYKIIEKRQSVAFWCNPISGHATLYWYQQILGQGPKLLIQFQNNGVVDDSQLPKDRFSAERLKGVDSTLKIQPAKLEDSAVYLCASSLGQQVNQPQHFGDGTRLSIL.

The sample holds many counts of this clonotype. The chain is built from TRBV6-1 and TRBJ1-5; a weak D match, TRBD1 (5 bases). V lost 4 bases and J lost 5, with 9 bases in between. Germline V lookup: CDR1 MNHNS, CDR2 SASEGT. The CDR3 is 13 residues long. In DNA form, the CDR3 reads TGTGCCAGCAGTGTTGGGGGGGATCAGCCCCAGCATTTT. It specifies CASSVGGDQPQHF.

This clonotype was seen only once. The V gene is TRBV4-1, the J gene TRBJ2-1, with D perhaps given as TRBD1 or TRBD2 (5 bases each). The CDR3 has 18 residues. Germline V gives CDR1 MGHRA, CDR2 YSYEKL. V was clipped by 4 bases and J by 2 bases, with 21 bases between them. This CDR3 is CASSPTLPGPPPYNEQFF. CDR3 in DNA: TGCGCCAGCAGCCCAACATTACCGGGACCCCCTCCCTACAATGAGCAGTTCTTC.